This T cell receptor (beta chain) was identified during a study of control samples from healthy donors and cancer patients. This table comes from immunoSEQ multiplex PCR, and its TCRdb copy is limited to in-frame clones, with some not included. The sample carries around 170,000 clones, approximately 94% recorded once. This clone was recorded once. The specimen was blood. This clonotype originated in a man aged 25 to 40 in good health.

CDR3 amino acids: CASSQEGTRNEQFF. The CDR3 coding sequence is TGTGCCAGCAGCCAAGAGGGGACTAGAAATGAGCAGTTCTTC. The genes are TRBV4-2 and TRBJ2-1; 8 nucleotides line up with TRBD2. The CDR3 has 14 residues. Looked up from germline, CDR1 is LGHNA and CDR2 is YNFKEQ. V trimming: 0 bases; J trimming: 7 bases; junction bases outside the gene matches: 2.